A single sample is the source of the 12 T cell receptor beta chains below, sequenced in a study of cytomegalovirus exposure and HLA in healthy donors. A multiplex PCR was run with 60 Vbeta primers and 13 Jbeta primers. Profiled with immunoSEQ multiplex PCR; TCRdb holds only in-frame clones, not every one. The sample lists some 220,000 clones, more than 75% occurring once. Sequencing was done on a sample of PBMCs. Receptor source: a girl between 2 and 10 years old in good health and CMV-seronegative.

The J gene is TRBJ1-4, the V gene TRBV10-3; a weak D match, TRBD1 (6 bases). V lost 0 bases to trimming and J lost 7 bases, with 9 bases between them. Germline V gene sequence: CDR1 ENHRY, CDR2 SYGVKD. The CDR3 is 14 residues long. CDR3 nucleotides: TGTGCCATCAGTGAGTCAGGGGGAAGTGAAAAACTGTTTTTT. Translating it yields CAISESGGSEKLFF.

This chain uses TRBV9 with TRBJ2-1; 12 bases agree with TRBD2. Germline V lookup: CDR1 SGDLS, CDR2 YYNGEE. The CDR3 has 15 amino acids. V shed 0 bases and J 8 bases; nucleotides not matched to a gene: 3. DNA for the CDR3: TGTGCCAGCAGCGTAGGACTAGCGGGAGACCATGAGCAGTTCTTC. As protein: CASSVGLAGDHEQFF.

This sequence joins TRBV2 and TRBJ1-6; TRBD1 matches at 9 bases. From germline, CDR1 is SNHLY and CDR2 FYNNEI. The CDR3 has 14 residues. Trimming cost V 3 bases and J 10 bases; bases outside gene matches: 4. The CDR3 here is CASSDPGQGSPLHF. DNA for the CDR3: TGTGCCAGCAGTGACCCGGGACAGGGCTCACCCCTCCACTTT.

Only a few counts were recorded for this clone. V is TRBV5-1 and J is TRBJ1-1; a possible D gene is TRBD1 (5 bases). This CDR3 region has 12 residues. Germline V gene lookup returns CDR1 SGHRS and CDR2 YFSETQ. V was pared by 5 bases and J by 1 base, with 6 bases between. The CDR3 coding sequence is TGCGCCAGCAGTGGACAGAACACTGAAGCTTTCTTT. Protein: CASSGQNTEAFF.

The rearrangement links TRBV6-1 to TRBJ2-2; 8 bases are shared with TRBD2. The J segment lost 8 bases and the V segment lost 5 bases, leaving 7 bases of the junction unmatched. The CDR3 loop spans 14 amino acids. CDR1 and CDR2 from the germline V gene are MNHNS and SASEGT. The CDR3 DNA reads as TGTGCCAGCAGTCAAAACGGGGGGGCAGGGGAGCTGTTTTTT. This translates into CASSQNGGAGELFF.

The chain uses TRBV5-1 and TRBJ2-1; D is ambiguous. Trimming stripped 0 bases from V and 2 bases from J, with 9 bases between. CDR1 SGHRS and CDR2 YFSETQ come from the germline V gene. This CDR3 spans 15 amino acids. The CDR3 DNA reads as TGCGCCAGCAGCTTGGACGGGTCCCCCTACAATGAGCAGTTCTTC. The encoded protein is CASSLDGSPYNEQFF.

CDR3 sequence: CSVRYGGGNTIYF. CDR3 nucleotides: TGCAGCGTGAGATACGGAGGGGGAAACACCATATATTTT. The chain combines TRBV29-1 with TRBJ1-3; D is unresolved. Trimming shortened V by 6 bases and J by 4 bases, and 13 bases separated the two germline ends. Germline V gene lookup returns CDR1 SQVTM and CDR2 ANQGSEA. The CDR3 spans 13 residues.

The CDR3 is CASSPRTAGYEQYF. CDR3 DNA sequence: TGTGCCAGCAGCCCTCGCACTGCCGGCTACGAGCAGTACTTC. V gene TRBV7-2 combines with J gene TRBJ2-7, with no clear D. The CDR3 has 14 amino acids. Germline lookup yields CDR1 SGHTA and CDR2 FQGNSA. V was pared by 5 bases and J by 3 bases, with 14 bases between.

As DNA, the CDR3 is TGCGCCAGCAGCGCCGGGGGACCCGCGGAGGGAGATACGCAGTATTTT. Amino acid sequence: CASSAGGPAEGDTQYF. The rearrangement links TRBV5-1 to TRBJ2-3, with D possibly TRBD2 on 6 matching bases. V lost 4 bases and J 5 bases, leaving 20 bases between the germline ends. Looked up from germline, CDR1 is SGHRS and CDR2 is YFSETQ. There are 16 residues in the CDR3.

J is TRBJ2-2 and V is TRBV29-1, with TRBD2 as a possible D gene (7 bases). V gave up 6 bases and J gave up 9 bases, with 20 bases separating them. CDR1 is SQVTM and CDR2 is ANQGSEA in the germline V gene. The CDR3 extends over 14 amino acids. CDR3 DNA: TGCAGCGTCCGGGGCGGGGGCGCTTCCCGGGAGCTGTTTTTT. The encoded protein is CSVRGGGASRELFF.

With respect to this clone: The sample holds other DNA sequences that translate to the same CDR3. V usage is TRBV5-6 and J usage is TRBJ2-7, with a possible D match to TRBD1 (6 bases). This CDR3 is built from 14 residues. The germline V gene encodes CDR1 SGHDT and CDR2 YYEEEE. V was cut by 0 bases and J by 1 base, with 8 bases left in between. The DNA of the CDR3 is TGTGCCAGCAGCTTGGTCAGGGGATCCTACGAGCAGTACTTC. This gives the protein CASSLVRGSYEQYF.

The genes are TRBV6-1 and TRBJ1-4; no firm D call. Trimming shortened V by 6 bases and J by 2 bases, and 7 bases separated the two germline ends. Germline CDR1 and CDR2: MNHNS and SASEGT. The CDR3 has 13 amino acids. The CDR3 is CASRSRTNEKLFF. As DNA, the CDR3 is TGTGCCAGCAGGTCCAGGACTAATGAAAAACTGTTTTTT.